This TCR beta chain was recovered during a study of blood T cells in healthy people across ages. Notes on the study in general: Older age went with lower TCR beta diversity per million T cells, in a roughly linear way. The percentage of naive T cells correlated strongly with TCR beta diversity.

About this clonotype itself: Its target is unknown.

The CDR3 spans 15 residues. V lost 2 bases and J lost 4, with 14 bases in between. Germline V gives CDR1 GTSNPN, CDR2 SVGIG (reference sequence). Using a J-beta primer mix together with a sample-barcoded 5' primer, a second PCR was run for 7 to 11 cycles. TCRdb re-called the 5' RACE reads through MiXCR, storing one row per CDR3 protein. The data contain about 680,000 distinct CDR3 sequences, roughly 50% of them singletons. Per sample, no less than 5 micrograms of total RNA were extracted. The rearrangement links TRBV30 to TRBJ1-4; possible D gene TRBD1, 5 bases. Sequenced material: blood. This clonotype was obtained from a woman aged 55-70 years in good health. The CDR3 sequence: CAWSSRQNLNEKLFF. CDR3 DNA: TGTGCCTGGAGTTCTCGACAGAACCTTAATGAAAAACTGTTTTTT. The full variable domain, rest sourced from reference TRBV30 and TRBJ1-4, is SQTIHQWPATLVQPVGSPLSLECTVEGTSNPNLYWYRQAAGRGLQLLFYSVGIGQISSEVPQNLSASRPQDRQFILSSKKLLLSDSGFYLCAWSSRQNLNEKLFFGSGTQLSVL.